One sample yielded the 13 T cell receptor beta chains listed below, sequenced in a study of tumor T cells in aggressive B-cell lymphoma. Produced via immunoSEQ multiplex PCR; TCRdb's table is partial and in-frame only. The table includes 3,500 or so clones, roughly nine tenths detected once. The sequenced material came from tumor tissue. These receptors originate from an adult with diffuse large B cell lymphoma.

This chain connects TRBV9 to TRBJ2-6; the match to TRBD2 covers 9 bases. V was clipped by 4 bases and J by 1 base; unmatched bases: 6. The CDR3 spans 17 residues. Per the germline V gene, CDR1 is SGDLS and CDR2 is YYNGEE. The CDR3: CASSTSSGTSGANVLTF. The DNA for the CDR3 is TGTGCCAGCAGCACGTCTAGCGGGACATCTGGGGCCAACGTCCTGACTTTC. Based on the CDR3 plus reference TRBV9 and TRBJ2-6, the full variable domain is DSGVTQTPKHLITATGQRVTLRCSPRSGDLSVYWYQQSLDQGLQFLIQYYNGEERAKGNILERFSAQQFPDLHSELNLSSLELGDSALYFCASSTSSGTSGANVLTFGAGSRLTVL.

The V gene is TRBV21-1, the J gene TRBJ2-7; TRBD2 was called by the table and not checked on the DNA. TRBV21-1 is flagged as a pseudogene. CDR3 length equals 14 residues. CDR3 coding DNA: TGTGCCAGCAGCGCGGGAGGCCACCTCTGCGAGCAGTACTTC. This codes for CASSAGGHLCEQYF.

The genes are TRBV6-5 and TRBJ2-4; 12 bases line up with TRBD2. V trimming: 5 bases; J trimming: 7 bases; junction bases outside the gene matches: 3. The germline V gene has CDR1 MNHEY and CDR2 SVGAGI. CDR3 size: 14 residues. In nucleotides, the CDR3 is TGTGCCAGCAGTCCGGGGACTAGCGGGAACATTCAGTACTTC. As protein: CASSPGTSGNIQYF.

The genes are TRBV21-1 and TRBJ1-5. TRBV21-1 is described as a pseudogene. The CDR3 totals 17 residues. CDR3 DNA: TGTGCCAGCAGCAATATAATTGTGGAGGGGAACAATCAGCCCCAGCATTTT. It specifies CASSNIIVEGNNQPQHF.

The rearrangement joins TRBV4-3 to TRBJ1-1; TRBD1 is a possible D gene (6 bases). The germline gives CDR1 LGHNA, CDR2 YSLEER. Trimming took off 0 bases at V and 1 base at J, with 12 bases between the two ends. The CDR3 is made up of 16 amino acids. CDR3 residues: CASSQDVGTTNTEAFF. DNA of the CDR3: TGCGCCAGCAGCCAAGATGTGGGGACAACGAACACTGAAGCTTTCTTT.

The CDR3 region has the DNA TGTGCCAGCAGCTTATCGGGATCCTACGAGCAGTACTTC. Its translation is CASSLSGSYEQYF. The V call is TRBV7-8, the J call TRBJ2-7, with a weak D call TRBD2 (5 bases). The germline V gene encodes CDR1 SGHVS and CDR2 FQNEAQ. Trimming took off 2 bases at V and 1 base at J, with 6 bases between the two ends. This CDR3 comprises 13 residues. Together with reference TRBV7-8 and TRBJ2-7, the CDR3 gives the full variable domain: GAGVSQSPRYKVAKRGQDVALRCDPISGHVSLFWYQQALGQGPEFLTYFQNEAQLDKSGLPSDRFFAERPEGSVSTLKIQRTQQEDSAVYLCASSLSGSYEQYFGPGTRLTVT.

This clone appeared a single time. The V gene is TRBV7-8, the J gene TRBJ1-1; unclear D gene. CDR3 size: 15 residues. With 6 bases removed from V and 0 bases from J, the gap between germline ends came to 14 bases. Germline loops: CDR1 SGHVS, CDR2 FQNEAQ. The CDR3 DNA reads TGTGCCAGCAGTTTATCCGGGAGCATGAACACTGAAGCTTTCTTT. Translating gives CASSLSGSMNTEAFF.

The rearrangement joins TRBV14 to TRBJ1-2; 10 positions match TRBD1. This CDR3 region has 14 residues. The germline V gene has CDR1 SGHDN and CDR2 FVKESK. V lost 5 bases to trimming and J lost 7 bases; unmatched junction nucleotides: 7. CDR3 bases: TGTGCCAGCAGCACCCGGGACAGGGGATTTGGCTACACCTTC. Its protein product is CASSTRDRGFGYTF.

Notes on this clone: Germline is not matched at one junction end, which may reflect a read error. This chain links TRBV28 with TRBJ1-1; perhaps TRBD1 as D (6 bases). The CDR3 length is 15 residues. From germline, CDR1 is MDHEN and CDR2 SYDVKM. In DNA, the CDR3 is TGTGCCAGCAGTTTACCGGGTCGGGACACCACTAAAGCTTTCTTT. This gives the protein CASSLPGRDTTKAFF.

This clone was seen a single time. The CDR3 DNA sequence: TGTGCTAGTGGTTTGCTGGGAAACACCATATATTTT. It translates to CASGLLGNTIYF. The chain links TRBV12-5 to TRBJ1-3; D is ambiguous. Germline CDR1 LGHNT, CDR2 FRNRAP. CDR3 length: 12 residues. V lost 2 bases and J 4 bases, leaving 3 bases between the germline ends.

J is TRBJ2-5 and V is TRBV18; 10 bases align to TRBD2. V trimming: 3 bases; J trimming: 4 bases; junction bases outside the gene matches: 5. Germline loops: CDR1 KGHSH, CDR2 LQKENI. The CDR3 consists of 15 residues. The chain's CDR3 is CASSPDPSGRETQYF. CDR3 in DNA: TGTGCCAGCTCACCTGATCCTAGCGGGAGAGAGACCCAGTACTTC.

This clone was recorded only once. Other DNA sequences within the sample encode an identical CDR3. CDR3 DNA: TGCAGCGTGGGACTAGCGGGGCCCTACGAGCAGTACTTC. Translated: CSVGLAGPYEQYF. The rearrangement uses TRBV29-1 and TRBJ2-7; 13 bases fit TRBD2. This CDR3 has 13 residues. V dropped 6 bases and J dropped 2; count of bases not matched to a gene: 1. The germline V gene encodes CDR1 SQVTM and CDR2 ANQGSEA.

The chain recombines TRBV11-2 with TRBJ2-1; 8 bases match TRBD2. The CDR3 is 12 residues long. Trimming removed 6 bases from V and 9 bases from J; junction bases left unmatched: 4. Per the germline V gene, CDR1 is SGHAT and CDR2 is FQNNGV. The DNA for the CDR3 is TGTGCCAGCAGGCCAGCGGGAGCTGAGCAGTTCTTC. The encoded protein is CASRPAGAEQFF.